This TCR beta chain was sequenced in a study of cytotoxic CD8 clonotypes in ibrutinib-treated CLL. Study-level background: Productive templates per sample averaged 255,043; productive rearrangements, some 99,000.

Investigators sought sequencing depths of between 1 in 200,000 and 1 in 1 million T cells. Generated by immunoSEQ multiplex PCR, the TCRdb table keeps only in-frame clones and is missing some. The table includes roughly 190,000 clones, over 60% detected once. Trimming shortened V by 0 bases and J by 7 bases, and 7 bases separated the two germline ends. The CDR3 spans 12 residues. Germline lookup yields CDR1 SGHRS and CDR2 YFSETQ. The TCR sequence derives from a human donor with chronic lymphocytic leukemia. V usage is TRBV5-1 and J usage is TRBJ1-2; a weak D match, TRBD1 (5 bases). The starting material was PBMCs, obtained after 24 months of ibrutinib treatment. CDR3 region: CASSLEGAGYTF. Here the CDR3 DNA reads TGCGCCAGCAGCTTGGAAGGGGCTGGCTACACCTTC.